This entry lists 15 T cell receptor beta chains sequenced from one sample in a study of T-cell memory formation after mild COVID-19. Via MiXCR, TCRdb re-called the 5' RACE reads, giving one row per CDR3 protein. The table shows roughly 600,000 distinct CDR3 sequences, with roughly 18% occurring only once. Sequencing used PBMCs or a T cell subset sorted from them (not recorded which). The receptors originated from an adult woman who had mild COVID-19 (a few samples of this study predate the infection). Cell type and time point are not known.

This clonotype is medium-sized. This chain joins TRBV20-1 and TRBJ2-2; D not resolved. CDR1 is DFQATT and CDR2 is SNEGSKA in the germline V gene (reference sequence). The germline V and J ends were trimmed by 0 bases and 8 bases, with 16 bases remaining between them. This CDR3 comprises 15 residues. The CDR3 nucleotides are TGCAGTGCTAGAGAGGCAGGTGGCAGGCTAGGGGAGCTGTTTTTT. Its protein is CSAREAGGRLGELFF.

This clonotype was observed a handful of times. CDR3 region: CASSLSPGQGVVYNEQFF. The CDR3 nucleotides are TGTGCCAGCAGCTTATCTCCGGGACAGGGGGTGGTATACAATGAGCAGTTCTTC. The rearrangement uses TRBV7-9 and TRBJ2-1; 11 bases are a match to TRBD1. Trimming removed 2 bases from V and 4 bases from J; junction bases left unmatched: 10. Per the germline V gene, CDR1 is SEHNR and CDR2 is FQNEAQ (reference sequence). The CDR3 consists of 18 residues.

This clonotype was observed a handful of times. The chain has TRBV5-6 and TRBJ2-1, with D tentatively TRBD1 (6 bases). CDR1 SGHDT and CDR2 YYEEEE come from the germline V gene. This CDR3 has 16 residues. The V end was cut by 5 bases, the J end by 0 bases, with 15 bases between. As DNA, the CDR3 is TGTGCCAGCAGGGGAACAAGGGGGAGCTCCTACAATGAGCAGTTCTTC. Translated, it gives CASRGTRGSSYNEQFF.

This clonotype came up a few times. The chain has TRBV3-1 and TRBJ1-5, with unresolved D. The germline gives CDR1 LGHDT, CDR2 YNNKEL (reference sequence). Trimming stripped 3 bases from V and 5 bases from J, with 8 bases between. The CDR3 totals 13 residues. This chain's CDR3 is CASSQASYQPQHF. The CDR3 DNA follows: TGTGCCAGCAGCCAGGCCAGCTATCAGCCCCAGCATTTT.

Here the CDR3 reads CASSLEGMKPLSEQYF. The DNA of the CDR3 is TGTGCCAGCAGCTTAGAGGGGATGAAGCCCTTATCGGAGCAGTACTTC. The rearrangement links TRBV7-6 to TRBJ2-7, with D perhaps matching TRBD1 (5 bases). Trimming left V 1 base short and J 7 bases short, with 20 bases between. The length of the CDR3 is 16 residues. Germline V gives CDR1 SGHVS, CDR2 FNYEAQ.

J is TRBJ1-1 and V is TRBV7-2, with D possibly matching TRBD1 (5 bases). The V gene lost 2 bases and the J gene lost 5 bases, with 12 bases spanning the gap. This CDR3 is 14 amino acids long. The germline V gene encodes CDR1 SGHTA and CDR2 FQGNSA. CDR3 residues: CASSLSPGSTEAFF. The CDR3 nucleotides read TGTGCCAGCAGCTTAAGTCCAGGGAGTACTGAAGCTTTCTTT.

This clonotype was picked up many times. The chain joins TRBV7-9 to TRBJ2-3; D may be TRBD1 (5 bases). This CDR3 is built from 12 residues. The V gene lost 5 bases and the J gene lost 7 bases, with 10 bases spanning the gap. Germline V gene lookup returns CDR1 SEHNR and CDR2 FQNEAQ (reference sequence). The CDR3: CASSQGRNTQYF. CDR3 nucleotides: TGTGCCAGCAGCCAGGGCAGGAATACGCAGTATTTT.

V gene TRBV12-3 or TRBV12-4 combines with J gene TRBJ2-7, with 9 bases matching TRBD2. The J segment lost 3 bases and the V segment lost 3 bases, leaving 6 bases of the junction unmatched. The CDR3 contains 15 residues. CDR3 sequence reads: CASSFVASGDYEQYF. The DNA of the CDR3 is TGTGCCAGCAGTTTCGTGGCTAGCGGGGACTACGAGCAGTACTTC.

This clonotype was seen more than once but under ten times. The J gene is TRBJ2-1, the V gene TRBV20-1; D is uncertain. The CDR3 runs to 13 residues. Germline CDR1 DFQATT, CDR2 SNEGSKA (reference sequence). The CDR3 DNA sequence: TGCGGTTCCCGAGGCCACTTGGCCAATGAGCAGTTCTTC. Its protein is CGSRGHLANEQFF.

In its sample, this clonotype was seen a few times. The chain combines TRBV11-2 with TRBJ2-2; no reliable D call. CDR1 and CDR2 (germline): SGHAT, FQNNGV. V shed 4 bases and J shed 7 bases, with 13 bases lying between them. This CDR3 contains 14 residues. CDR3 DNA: TGTGCCAGCAGCTCCGAGGCTAGATACGGGGAGCTGTTTTTT. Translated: CASSSEARYGELFF.

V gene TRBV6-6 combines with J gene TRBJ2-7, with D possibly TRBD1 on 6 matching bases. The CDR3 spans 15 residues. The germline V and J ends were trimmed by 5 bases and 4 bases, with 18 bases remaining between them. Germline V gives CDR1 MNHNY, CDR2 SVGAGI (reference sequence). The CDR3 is CASSQPGQSVYEQYF. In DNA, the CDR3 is TGTGCCAGCAGTCAACCGGGACAAAGTGTGTACGAGCAGTACTTC.

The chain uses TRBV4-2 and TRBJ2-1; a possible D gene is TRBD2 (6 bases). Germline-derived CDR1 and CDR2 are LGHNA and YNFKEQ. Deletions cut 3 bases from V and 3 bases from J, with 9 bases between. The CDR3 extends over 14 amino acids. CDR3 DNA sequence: TGTGCCAGCAGCCACCTCGGGGGCTACAATGAGCAGTTCTTC. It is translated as CASSHLGGYNEQFF.

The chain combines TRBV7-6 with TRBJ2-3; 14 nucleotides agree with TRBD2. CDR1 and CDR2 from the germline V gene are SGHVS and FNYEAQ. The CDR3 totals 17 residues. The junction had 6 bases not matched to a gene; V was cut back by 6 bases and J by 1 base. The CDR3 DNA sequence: TGTGCCAGCAGTTGGACTAGCGGGGGGCCTGGCACAGATACGCAGTATTTT. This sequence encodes CASSWTSGGPGTDTQYF.

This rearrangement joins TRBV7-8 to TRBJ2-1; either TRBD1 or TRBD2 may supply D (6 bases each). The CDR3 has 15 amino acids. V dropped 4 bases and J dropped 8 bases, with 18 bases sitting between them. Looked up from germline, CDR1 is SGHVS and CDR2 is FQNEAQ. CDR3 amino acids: CASSSLRGEKDEQFF. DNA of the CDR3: TGTGCCAGCAGCTCCCTTAGGGGGGAGAAGGATGAGCAGTTCTTC.

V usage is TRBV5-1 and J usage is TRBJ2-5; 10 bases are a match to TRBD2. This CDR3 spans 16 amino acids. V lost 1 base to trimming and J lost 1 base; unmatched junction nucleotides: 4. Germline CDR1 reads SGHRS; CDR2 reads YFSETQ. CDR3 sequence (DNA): TGCGCCAGCAGCTTGCTTCCTAGCGGGGGCCAAGAGACCCAGTACTTC. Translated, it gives CASSLLPSGGQETQYF.